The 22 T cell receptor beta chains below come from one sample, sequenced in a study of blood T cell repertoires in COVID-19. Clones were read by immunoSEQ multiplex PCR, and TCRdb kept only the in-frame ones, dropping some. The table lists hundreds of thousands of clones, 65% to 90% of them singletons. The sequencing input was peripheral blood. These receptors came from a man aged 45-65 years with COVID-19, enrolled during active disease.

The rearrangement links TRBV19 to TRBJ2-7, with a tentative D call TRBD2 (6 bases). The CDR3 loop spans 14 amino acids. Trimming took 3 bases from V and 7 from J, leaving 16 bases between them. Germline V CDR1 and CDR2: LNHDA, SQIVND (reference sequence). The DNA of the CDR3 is TGTGCCAGTAGTATGCGGGGAAGCTTGGGGGAGCAGTACTTC. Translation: CASSMRGSLGEQYF.

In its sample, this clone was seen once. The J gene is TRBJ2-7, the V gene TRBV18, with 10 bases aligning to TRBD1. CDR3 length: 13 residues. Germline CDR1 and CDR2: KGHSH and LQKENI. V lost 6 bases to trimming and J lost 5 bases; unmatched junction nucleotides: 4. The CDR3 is CASSPGQGNEQYF. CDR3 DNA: TGTGCCAGCTCTCCGGGACAGGGGAACGAGCAGTACTTC.

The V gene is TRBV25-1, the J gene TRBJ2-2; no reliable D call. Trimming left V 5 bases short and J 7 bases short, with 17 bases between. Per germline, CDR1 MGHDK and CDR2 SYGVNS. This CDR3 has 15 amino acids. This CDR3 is CASSLQGAAGGELFF. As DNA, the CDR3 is TGTGCCAGCAGTCTGCAAGGAGCAGCTGGCGGGGAGCTGTTTTTT.

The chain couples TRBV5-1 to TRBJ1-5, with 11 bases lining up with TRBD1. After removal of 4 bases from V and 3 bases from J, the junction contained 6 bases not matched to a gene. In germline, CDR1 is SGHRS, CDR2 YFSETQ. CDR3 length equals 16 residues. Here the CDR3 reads CASSQGDRGYNQPQHF. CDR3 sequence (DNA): TGCGCCAGCAGCCAAGGGGACAGGGGGTACAATCAGCCCCAGCATTTT.

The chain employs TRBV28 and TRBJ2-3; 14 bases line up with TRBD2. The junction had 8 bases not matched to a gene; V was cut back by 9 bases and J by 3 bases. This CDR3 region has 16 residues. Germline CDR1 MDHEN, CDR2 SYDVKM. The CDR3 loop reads CARGTSGGLGTDTQYF. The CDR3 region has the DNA TGTGCCAGAGGGACTAGCGGGGGTTTAGGGACAGATACGCAGTATTTT.

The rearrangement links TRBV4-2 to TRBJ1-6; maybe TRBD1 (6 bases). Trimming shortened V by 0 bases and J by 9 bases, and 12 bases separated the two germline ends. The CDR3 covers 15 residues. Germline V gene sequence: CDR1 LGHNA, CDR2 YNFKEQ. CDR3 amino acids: CASSQDGGALSPLHF. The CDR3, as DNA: TGTGCCAGCAGCCAAGATGGGGGGGCGCTTTCACCCCTCCACTTT.

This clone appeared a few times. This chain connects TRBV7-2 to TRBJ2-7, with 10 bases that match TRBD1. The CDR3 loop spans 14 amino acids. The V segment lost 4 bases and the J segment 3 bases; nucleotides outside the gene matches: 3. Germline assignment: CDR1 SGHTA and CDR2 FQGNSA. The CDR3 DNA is TGTGCCAGCAGCTCGGGACAGGGGTACTACGAGCAGTACTTC. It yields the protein CASSSGQGYYEQYF.

The CDR3 coding sequence is TGTGCCAGCAGCCGGGGACGGGACAGTGAAAAACTGTTTTTT. This encodes CASSRGRDSEKLFF. The V call is TRBV2, the J call TRBJ1-4, with 7 nucleotides matching TRBD1. V was pared by 6 bases and J by 7 bases, with 8 bases of the junction left unmatched. The germline V gene encodes CDR1 SNHLY and CDR2 FYNNEI. This CDR3 region has 14 residues.

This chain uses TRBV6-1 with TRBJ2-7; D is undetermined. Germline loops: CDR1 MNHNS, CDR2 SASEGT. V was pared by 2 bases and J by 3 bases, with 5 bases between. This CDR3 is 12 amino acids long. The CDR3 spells CASSERYYEQYF. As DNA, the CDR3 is TGTGCCAGCAGTGAACGCTACTACGAGCAGTACTTC.

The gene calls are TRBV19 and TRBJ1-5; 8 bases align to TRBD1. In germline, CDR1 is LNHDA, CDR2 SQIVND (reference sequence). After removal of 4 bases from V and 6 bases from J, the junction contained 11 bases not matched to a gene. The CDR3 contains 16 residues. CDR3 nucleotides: TGTGCCAGTAGTACGACTGACAGGGGCTCTGGTCAGCCCCAGCATTTT. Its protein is CASSTTDRGSGQPQHF.

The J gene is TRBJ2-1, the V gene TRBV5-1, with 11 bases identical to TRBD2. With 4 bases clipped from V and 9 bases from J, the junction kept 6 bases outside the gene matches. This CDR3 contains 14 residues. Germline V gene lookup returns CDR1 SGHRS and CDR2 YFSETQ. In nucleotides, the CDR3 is TGCGCCAGCAGCATAGCGGGGGGGTCTGGTGAGCAGTTCTTC. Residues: CASSIAGGSGEQFF.

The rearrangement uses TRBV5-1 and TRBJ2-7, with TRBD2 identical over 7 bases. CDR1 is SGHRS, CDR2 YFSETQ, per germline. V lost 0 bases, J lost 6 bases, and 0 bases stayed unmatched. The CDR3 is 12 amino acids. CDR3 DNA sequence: TGCGCCAGCAGCTTGGCTAGCGGCGAGCAGTACTTC. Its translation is CASSLASGEQYF.

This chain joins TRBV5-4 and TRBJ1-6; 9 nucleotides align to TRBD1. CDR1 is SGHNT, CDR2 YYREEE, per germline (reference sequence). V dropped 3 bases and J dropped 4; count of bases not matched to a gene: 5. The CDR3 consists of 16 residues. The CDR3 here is CASSSSTGGYNSPLHF. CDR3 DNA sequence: TGTGCCAGCAGCTCCTCGACAGGGGGATATAATTCACCCCTCCACTTT.

DNA of the CDR3: TGTGCCAGTAGCGGACAGAAGAACACCGGGGAGCTGTTTTTT. This sequence encodes CASSGQKNTGELFF. This chain links TRBV19 with TRBJ2-2; tentative D call: TRBD1 (6 bases). V gave up 6 bases and J gave up 1 base, with 9 bases separating them. CDR3 size: 14 residues. The germline gives CDR1 LNHDA, CDR2 SQIVND (reference sequence).

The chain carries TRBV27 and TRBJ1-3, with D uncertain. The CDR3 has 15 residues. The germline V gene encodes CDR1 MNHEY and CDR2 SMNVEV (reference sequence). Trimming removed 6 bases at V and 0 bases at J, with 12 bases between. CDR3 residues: CASRLTVNSGNTIYF. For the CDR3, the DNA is TGTGCCAGCAGATTGACTGTAAACTCTGGAAACACCATATATTTT.

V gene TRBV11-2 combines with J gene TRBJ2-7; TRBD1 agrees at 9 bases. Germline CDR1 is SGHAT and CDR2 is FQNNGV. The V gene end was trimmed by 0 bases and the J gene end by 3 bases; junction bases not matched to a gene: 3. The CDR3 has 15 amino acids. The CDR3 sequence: CASSLDTGGFYEQYF. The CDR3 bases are TGTGCCAGCAGCTTAGACACAGGGGGCTTCTACGAGCAGTACTTC.

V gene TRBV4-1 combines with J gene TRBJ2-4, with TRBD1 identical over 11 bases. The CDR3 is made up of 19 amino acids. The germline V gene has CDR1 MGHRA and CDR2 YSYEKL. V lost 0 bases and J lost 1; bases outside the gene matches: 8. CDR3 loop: CASSQDKGQGVLAKNIQYF. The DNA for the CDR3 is TGCGCCAGCAGCCAAGATAAGGGACAGGGGGTTTTGGCCAAAAACATTCAGTACTTC.

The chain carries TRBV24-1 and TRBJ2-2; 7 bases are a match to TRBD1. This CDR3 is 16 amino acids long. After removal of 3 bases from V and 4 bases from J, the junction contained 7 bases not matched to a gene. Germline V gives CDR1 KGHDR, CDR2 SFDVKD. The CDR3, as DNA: TGTGCCACCAGTGATCCGGGGACAGCTTTCACCGGGGAGCTGTTTTTT. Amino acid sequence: CATSDPGTAFTGELFF.

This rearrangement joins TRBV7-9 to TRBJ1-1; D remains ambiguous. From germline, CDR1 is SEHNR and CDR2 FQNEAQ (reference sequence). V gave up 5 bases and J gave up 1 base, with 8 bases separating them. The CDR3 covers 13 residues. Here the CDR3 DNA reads TGTGCCAGCAGCCGCACACAGAACACTGAAGCTTTCTTT. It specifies CASSRTQNTEAFF.

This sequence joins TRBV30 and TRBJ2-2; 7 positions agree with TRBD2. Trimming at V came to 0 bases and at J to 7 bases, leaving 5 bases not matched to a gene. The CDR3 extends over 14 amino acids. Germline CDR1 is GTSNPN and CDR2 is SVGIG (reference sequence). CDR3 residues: CAWSVRGRGGELFF. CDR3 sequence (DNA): TGTGCCTGGAGTGTGCGGGGGAGAGGCGGGGAGCTGTTTTTT.

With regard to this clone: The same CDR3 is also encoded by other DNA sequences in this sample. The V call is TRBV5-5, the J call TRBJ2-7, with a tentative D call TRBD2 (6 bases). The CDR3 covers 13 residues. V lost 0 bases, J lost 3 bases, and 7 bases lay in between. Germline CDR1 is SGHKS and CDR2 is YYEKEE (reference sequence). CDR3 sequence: CASSLGGNYEQYF. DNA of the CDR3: TGTGCCAGCAGCTTGGGCGGGAACTACGAGCAGTACTTC.

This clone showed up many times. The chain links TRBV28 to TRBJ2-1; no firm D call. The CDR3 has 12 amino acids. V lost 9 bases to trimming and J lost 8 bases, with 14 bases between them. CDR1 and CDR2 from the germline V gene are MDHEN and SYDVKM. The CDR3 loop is CASFAQVDEQFF. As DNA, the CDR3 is TGTGCCAGTTTCGCCCAGGTAGATGAGCAGTTCTTC.